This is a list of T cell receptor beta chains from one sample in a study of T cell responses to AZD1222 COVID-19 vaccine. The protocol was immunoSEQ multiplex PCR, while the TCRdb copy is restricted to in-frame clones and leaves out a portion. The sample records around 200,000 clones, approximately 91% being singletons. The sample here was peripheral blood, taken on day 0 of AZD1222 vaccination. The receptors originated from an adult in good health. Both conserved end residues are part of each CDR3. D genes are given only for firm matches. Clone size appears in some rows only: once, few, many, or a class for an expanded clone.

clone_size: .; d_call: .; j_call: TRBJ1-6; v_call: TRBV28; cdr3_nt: TGTGCCAGCAGCCGGTTCGACATCGGCTCCTATAATTCACCCCTCCACTTT; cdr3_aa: CASSRFDIGSYNSPLHF
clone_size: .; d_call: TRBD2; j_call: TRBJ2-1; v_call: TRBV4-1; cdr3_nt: TGCGCCAGCAGGCCACTCGGGAGGTCCTACAATGAGCAGTTCTTC; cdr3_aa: CASRPLGRSYNEQFF
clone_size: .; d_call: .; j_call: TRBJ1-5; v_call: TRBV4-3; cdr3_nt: TGCGCCAGCAGCCAAGTGAAGGCCGATCAGCCCCAGCATTTT; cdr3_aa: CASSQVKADQPQHF
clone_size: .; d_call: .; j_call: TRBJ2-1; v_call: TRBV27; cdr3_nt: TGTGCCAGCAGTATAGACTGGAACTCCTACAATGAGCAGTTCTTC; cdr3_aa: CASSIDWNSYNEQFF
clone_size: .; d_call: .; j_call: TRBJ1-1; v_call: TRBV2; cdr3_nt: TGTGCCAGCAGTGAACTCGCCACCACTGAAGCTTTCTTT; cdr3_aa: CASSELATTEAFF
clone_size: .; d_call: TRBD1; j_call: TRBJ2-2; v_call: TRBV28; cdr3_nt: TGTGCCAGCAGGGGGACAGGGGACACCGGGGAGCTGTTTTTT; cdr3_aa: CASRGTGDTGELFF
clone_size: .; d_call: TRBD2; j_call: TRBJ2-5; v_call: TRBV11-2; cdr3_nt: TGTGCCAGCAGCTTCTCGGCGGGAGGAGTACCCGAGACCCAGTACTTC; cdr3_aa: CASSFSAGGVPETQYF
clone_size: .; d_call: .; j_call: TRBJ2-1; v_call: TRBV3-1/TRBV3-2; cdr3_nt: TGTGCCAGCAGCCAAGATCTGATGTCAGGGCAGTTCTTC; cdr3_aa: CASSQDLMSGQFF
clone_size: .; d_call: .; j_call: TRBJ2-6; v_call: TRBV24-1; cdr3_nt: TGTGCCACCAGTGAAGGGTCCGGGGCCAACGTCCTGACTTTC; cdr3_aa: CATSEGSGANVLTF
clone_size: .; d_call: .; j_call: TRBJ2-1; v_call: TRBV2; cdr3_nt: TGTGCCAGCAGTGACTCGTTCAATGAGCAGTTCTTC; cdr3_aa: CASSDSFNEQFF
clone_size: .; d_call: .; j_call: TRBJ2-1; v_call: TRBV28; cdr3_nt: TGTGCCAGCCGCTTGGACCCGGCTGGCAATGAGCAGTTCTTC; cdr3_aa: CASRLDPAGNEQFF
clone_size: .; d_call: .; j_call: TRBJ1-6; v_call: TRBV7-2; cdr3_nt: TGTGCCAGCAGCCCAAGAGGGCCGAATAATTCACCCCTCCACTTT; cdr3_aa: CASSPRGPNNSPLHF
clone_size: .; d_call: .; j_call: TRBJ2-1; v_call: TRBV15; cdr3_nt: TGTGCCACCAGCGCCCAGGGGGGGGACAATGAGCAGTTCTTC; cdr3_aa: CATSAQGGDNEQFF
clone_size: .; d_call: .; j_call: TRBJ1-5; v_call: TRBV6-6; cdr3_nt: TGTGCCAGCACTTTCCGTACCTATAGCAATCAGCCCCAGCATTTT; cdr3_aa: CASTFRTYSNQPQHF
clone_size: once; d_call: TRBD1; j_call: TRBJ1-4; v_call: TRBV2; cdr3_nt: TGTGCCGGATCGACAGGGGAGGGTGCTGAAAAACTGTTTTTT; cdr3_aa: CAGSTGEGAEKLFF
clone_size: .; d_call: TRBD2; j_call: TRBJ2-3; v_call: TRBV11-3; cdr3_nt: TGTGCCAGCAGCTTAGGCGTTAGCGGGGGCTCCAAAACTAGCACAGATACGCAGTATTTT; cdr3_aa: CASSLGVSGGSKTSTDTQYF
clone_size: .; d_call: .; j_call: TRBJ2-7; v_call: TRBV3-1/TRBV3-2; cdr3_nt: TGTGCCAGCAGCCCCCCTGGGTATGACGAGCAGTACTTC; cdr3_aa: CASSPPGYDEQYF
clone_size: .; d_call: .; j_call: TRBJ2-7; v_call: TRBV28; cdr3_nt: TGTGCCAGCAGTTTTCGGGGGAGTATAGGCGAGCAGTACTTC; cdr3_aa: CASSFRGSIGEQYF
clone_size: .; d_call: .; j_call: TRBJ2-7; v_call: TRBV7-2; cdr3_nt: TGTGCCAGCAGCTTACCGACAGGACCTCTAAGCGAGCAGTACTTC; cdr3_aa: CASSLPTGPLSEQYF
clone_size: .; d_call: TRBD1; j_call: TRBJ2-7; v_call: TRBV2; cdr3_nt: TGTGCCAGCAGTGAGACCGGGACAGGGACCTACGAGCAGTACTTC; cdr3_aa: CASSETGTGTYEQYF
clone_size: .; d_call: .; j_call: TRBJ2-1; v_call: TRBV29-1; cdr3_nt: TGCAGCGGAGGGTTGAGCTCCTACAATGAGCAGTTCTTC; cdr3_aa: CSGGLSSYNEQFF
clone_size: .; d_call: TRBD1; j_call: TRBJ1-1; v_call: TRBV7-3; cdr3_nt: TGTGCCAGCAGTCGGGACAGTCTAGCGAACACTGAAGCTTTCTTT; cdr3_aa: CASSRDSLANTEAFF
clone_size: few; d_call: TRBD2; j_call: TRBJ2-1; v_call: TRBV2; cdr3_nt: TGTGCCAGCAGCGAATTAGCGGGAGTCGATGAGCAGTTCTTC; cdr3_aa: CASSELAGVDEQFF
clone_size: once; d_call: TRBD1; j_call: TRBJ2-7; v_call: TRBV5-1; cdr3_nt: TGCGCCAGCAGCTCGGCCGGGACAGGGCTATACGAGCAGTACTTC; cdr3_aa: CASSSAGTGLYEQYF
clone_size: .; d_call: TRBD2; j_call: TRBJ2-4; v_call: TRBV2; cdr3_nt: TGTGCCAGCAGTTGGACTAGCGGGAGAGACATTCAGTACTTC; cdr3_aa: CASSWTSGRDIQYF